These T cell receptor beta chains were read from a single sample in a study of control samples from healthy donors and cancer patients. Measured with immunoSEQ multiplex PCR; TCRdb has only the in-frame clones, and not every one. The sample lists about 18,000 clones; about 86% were seen once. The sequencing sample was made of PBMCs. These TCRs come from a woman aged 70-85 years with colorectal cancer. The conserved cysteine and the conserved F or W are not part of the CDR3 here. The order of the fields is V gene, CDR3 protein.

TRBV24-1 | ASPRGQQETQY
TRBV30 | AWSAGNEQF
TRBV12-3/TRBV12-4 | ASSLGNQPQH
TRBV3-1/TRBV3-2 | ASSQRGADTQY
TRBV27 | ASGPSGGNTEAF
TRBV7-9 | ASSLEGGTANTEAF
TRBV5-5 | ASSILAGPTYEQY
TRBV7-6 | ASSLNTPTFSSNGYT
TRBV24-1 | ATSGTGNTGELF
TRBV4-1 | ASSQDGRNTEAF
TRBV29-1 | SVGGHTDTQY
TRBV10-3 | AISAVTEAF
TRBV11-3 | ASSLDSRVEAF
TRBV6-5 | ASSPSGGYT
TRBV7-3 | ASSSEGNNSPLH
TRBV10-3 | AISESMWEQY
TRBV4-1 | ASSQDKLGGGGNEQF
TRBV6-5 | ASGRTGGLSQPQH
TRBV11-1 | ASSLIPRDTQY
TRBV7-8 | ASSWGKWNTEAF
TRBV11-3 | ATSDRDENIQY
TRBV7-9 | ASSLVLGSYNEQF
TRBV5-1 | ASSLDRALNYGYT
TRBV9 | ASSGRGRTEAF
TRBV24-1 | ATSDSLAHTQY
TRBV3-1/TRBV3-2 | ASSSSPGDEAF
TRBV6-5 | ASILGAGNTEAF
TRBV7-2 | ASSGWAGGPADTQY
TRBV6-5 | ASSPSRDNYGYT
TRBV10-3 | AISELGTGGTEAF
TRBV5-1 | ASSARLGHATNEKLF
TRBV6-1 | ASSDLGNQPQH
TRBV7-3 | ASSFFPGTGKGTGELF
TRBV15 | ATSTPRGLASRGTGELF
TRBV29-1 | SVDRIEGAPRAGNTIY
TRBV9 | ASSVPGDRVDTGELF
TRBV6-5 | ASSQGARGYT
TRBV12-3/TRBV12-4 | ASSLDRGHGYT
TRBV30 | ACTRSLGNTIY
TRBV24-1 | ATSDLSSGLYNEQF
TRBV4-1 | ASSQDSRGLETQY
TRBV2 | ASSENWENEQF
TRBV19 | ASSYGDSTNEKLF
TRBV11-2 | ASSFTGSTGNTIY
TRBV6-5 | ATGERWDSPLH
TRBV6-2/TRBV6-3 | ASSHRGNKNIQY
TRBV7-8 | ASSSTASGRARGEQF
TRBV4-3 | ASSPGTGGLGYT
TRBV7-2 | ASSLDRLNTEAF
TRBV2 | ASSERFRGFGYT
TRBV7-3 | ASSLRSGRTVRRDTQY
TRBV7-9 | ASSDRARSLRAF
TRBV24-1 | ATSDPYSLDGSDTQY
TRBV4-3 | ASSQVAGKQETQY
TRBV7-9 | ASSPRSNDGTEAF
TRBV6-2/TRBV6-3 | ASIPNRGEGDTEAF
TRBV29-1 | SVDRANTEAF
TRBV6-5 | ASRPGQGFYNEQF
TRBV7-9 | ASSASGGSYNEQF
TRBV14 | ASSQDRVGGQY